Sequencing of this T cell receptor (beta chain) was carried out in a study of post-analysis software for immune sequencing data. On the study more broadly: Relapsing-remitting, secondary progressive and progressive-relapsing forms made up the multiple sclerosis disease courses.

As concerns this clonotype: Its target is unknown.

V lost 1 base, J lost 4 bases, and 4 bases stayed unmatched. There are 14 residues in the CDR3. CDR1 and CDR2 (germline): DFQATT, SNEGSKA (reference sequence). Study-wide points: Samples from one preparation batch, clustered by F measure, grouped strongly together. The five TRBV segments detected at higher frequency in patients than in controls included TRBV5-6, TRBV5-1 and TRBV20-1. Diversity measured as normalized Chao1 was significantly lower in multiple sclerosis patients than in controls.

Every TCR beta cDNA library bore unique molecular identifiers. T cells numbering roughly 1 to 10 million yielded cDNA molecules that totaled roughly 500,000. Via MiXCR, TCRdb re-called the PCR reads, giving one row per CDR3 protein. There are more than 450,000 distinct CDR3 sequences in the sample; about a third occur only once, and around 6% lies in the top ten. The specimen sequenced was blood. This sequence joins TRBV20-1 and TRBJ1-2; 9 bases align to TRBD1. The clonotype was recovered from a girl under 18 with multiple sclerosis. CDR3 residues: CSARVPTGGYGYTF. As DNA, the CDR3 is TGCAGTGCTAGAGTACCGACAGGGGGCTATGGCTACACCTTC.